This TCR beta chain was sequenced during a study of T cell responses to AZD1222 COVID-19 vaccine. On the study more broadly: Second doses were pooled across both intervals (about 4 or about 12 weeks).

Data came from immunoSEQ multiplex PCR; TCRdb stores just in-frame clones and leaves some out. The table records 140,000 to 150,000 clones, approximately 88% of them present only once. V was pared by 10 bases and J by 7 bases, with 16 bases between. Germline CDR1 and CDR2: SNHLY and FYNNEI. This CDR3 contains 13 residues. The study, taken as a whole, reports: A reported finding is that nearly half of spike-specific TCRs target unmutated variant regions. Only six individuals given AZD1222 were seropositive at baseline. CD4 TCRs covered the whole spike, strongest at regions 160-218 and 743-854.

As to this clone: As yet, its antigen is unknown.

The chain uses TRBV2 and TRBJ2-2; no clear D gene. The sequence was obtained from an adult in good health. The specimen comprised peripheral blood, sampled on day 0 of AZD1222 vaccination. CDR3 DNA sequence: TGTGCCACCTCCATGTCGGGCAACGGGGAGCTGTTTTTT. This translates into CATSMSGNGELFF.